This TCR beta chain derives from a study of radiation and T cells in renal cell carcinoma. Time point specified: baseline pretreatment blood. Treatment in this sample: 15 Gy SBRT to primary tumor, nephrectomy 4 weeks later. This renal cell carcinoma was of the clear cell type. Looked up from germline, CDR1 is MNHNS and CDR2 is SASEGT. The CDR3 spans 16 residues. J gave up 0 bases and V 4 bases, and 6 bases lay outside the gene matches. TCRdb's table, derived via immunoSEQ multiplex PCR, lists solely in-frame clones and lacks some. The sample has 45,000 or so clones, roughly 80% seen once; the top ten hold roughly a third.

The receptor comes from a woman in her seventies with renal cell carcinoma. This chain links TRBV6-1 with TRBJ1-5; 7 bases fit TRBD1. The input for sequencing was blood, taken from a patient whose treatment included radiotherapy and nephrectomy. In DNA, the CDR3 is TGTGCCAGCAGTGTTGACAGGGCGTATAGCAATCAGCCCCAGCATTTT. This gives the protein CASSVDRAYSNQPQHF.